This T cell receptor (beta chain) was captured by sequencing in a study of shared clonotypes between healthy human individuals. In this sample, this clone turned up a few times. Its antigen remains unidentified. The study's findings and limits: Investigators expected sequencing depth to affect clonotype sharing among donors. Blood was the only sampled material, and tissue repertoires likely differ.

Germline assignment: CDR1 KGHSH and CDR2 LQKENI. This CDR3 comprises 14 residues. V lost 3 bases and J lost 7; bases outside the gene matches: 8. Researchers drew on roughly 82 million PBMCs for genomic DNA from unsorted samples. Tens of thousands of T cell genomes, or 250 to 300 ng DNA, went into replicate PCRs of unsorted PBMC. The method was immunoSEQ multiplex PCR; TCRdb's version includes in-frame clones alone and lacks a portion of them. The profile shows approximately 470,000 clones, approximately 80% of them singletons. This sequence originates from a woman aged 40 to 50 in good health. Some clones in this sample may be carry-over from other donors' samples. Sequenced: PBMCs. This chain uses TRBV18 with TRBJ2-7, with TRBD1 identical over 8 bases. CDR3 DNA: TGTGCCAGCTCACCTAACCAGGGGGCGGGTGAGCAGTACTTC. Protein sequence: CASSPNQGAGEQYF.